The 2 T cell receptor beta chains reported below all come from one sample, sequenced in a study of Graves' ophthalmopathy and Graves' hyperthyroidism. RNA transcripts were the template, and TCR beta CDR3 regions were amplified from them. An initial RT-PCR round employing HTBI primers preceded a second-round multiplex PCR. Using its own MiXCR run on the multiplex PCR reads, TCRdb lists one record per CDR3 protein. The data contain under 250,000 distinct CDR3 sequences, about 22% of them seen just once; the ten biggest clones take up approximately 39%. The sequencing sample was made of peripheral blood. These receptors were obtained from a woman aged 45 to 65 with Graves' ophthalmopathy.

Ten or more counts support this clonotype. At one end the junction does not follow the germline gene, possibly because of a read error. The chain recombines TRBV6-1 with TRBJ2-2; tentatively, D is TRBD2 (6 bases). This CDR3 has 14 amino acids. Germline V gene sequence: CDR1 MNHNS, CDR2 SASEGT. The CDR3 DNA follows: TGTGCCACCGATCTAGCGCAGAACACCAGGGAGCTGTTTTTT. Translated, it gives CATDLAQNTRELFF.

The V and J genes are TRBV12-3 or TRBV12-4 and TRBJ2-5; 10 bases align to TRBD1. This CDR3 contains 14 residues. V gave up 5 bases and J gave up 1 base; unmatched junction bases: 1. The DNA of the CDR3 is TGTGCCAGCAGTGGACAGGGGGTCCAAGAGACCCAGTACTTC. Protein sequence: CASSGQGVQETQYF.